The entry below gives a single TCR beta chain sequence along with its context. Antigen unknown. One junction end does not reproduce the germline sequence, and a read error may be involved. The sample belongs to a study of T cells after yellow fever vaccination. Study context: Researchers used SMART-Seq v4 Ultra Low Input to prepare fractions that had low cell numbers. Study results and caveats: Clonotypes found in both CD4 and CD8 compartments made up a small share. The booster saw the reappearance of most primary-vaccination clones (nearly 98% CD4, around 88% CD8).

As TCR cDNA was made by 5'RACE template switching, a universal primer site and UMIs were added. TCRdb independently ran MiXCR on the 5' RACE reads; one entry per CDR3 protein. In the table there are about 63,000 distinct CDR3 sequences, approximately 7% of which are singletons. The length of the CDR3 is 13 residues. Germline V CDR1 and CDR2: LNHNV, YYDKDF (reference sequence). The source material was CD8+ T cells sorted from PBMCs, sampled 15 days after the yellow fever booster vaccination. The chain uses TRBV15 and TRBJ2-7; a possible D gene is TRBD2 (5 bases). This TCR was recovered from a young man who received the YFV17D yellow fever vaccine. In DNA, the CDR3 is TGTGCCACCCGCAGCGAGGGCCACTACGAGCAGTACTTC. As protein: CATRSEGHYEQYF.